These 13 T cell receptor beta chains came from one sample sequenced in a study of graft-versus-host responses after intestinal transplantation. Sequenced by immunoSEQ multiplex PCR; TCRdb stores in-frame clones only, minus some. This table has about 130,000 clones, just over 90% appearing once. Which antigens these TCRs recognize remains unknown. Here the sequenced sample was unstimulated CD4+ T cells sorted from spleen or lymph node cells, taken before intestinal transplant. Receptors were obtained from a human donor who received an intestinal transplant.

V gene TRBV13 combines with J gene TRBJ1-2; 9 nucleotides agree with TRBD1. Germline V CDR1 and CDR2: PRHDT, FYEKMQ (reference sequence). The CDR3 has 17 residues. V lost 0 bases to trimming and J lost 1 base; unmatched junction nucleotides: 6. The CDR3 DNA reads as TGTGCCAGCAGCTTAGGGACAGGGGGTCTTTTTAACTATGGCTACACCTTC. Amino acid sequence: CASSLGTGGLFNYGYTF.

The rearrangement uses TRBV5-6 and TRBJ1-2; no definite D call. V shed 1 base and J shed 0 bases, with 13 bases lying between them. The CDR3 spans 16 residues. The germline gives CDR1 SGHDT, CDR2 YYEEEE. CDR3 protein: CASSLREGLTNYGYTF. CDR3 nucleotide sequence: TGTGCCAGCAGCTTGAGAGAGGGCCTGACTAACTATGGCTACACCTTC. The whole variable domain, filled in from reference TRBV5-6 and TRBJ1-2, reads DAGVTQSPTHLIKTRGQQVTLRCSPKSGHDTVSWYQQALGQGPQFIFQYYEEEERQRGNFPDRFSGHQFPNYSSELNVNALLLGDSALYLCASSLREGLTNYGYTFGSGTRLTVV.

V is TRBV18 and J is TRBJ1-5; D gene uncertain. CDR3 length: 14 amino acids. Germline lookup yields CDR1 KGHSH and CDR2 LQKENI. The V and J ends lost 3 bases and 4 bases respectively, with 10 bases between them. This CDR3 is CASSPSLQNQPQHF. The CDR3 nucleotides read TGTGCCAGCTCACCGTCACTACAAAATCAGCCCCAGCATTTT.

The genes are TRBV18 and TRBJ1-5, with a tentative D call TRBD1 (5 bases). CDR1 is KGHSH, CDR2 LQKENI, per germline. This CDR3 comprises 14 residues. Deletions cut 6 bases from V and 7 bases from J, with 16 bases between. In nucleotides, the CDR3 is TGTGCCAGCTCGGAGGGACTTTCCAGCCAGCCCCAGCATTTT. Protein sequence: CASSEGLSSQPQHF.

V gene TRBV2 combines with J gene TRBJ2-3; D is possibly TRBD2 (6 bases). Trimming left V 5 bases short and J 3 bases short, with 12 bases between. The length of the CDR3 is 14 residues. The V gene's germline CDR1 is SNHLY and CDR2 FYNNEI. The DNA of the CDR3 is TGTGCCAGCAGTCAACTAGCCCGTACAGATACGCAGTATTTT. Translating gives CASSQLARTDTQYF.

This clone was picked up a small number of times. The chain employs TRBV7-9 and TRBJ2-6; possibly TRBD1 for D (5 bases). This CDR3 has 16 amino acids. With 1 base removed from V and 2 bases from J, the gap between germline ends came to 9 bases. CDR1 is SEHNR and CDR2 is FQNEAQ in the germline V gene (reference sequence). As DNA, the CDR3 is TGTGCCAGCAGCTTAGGGGCAGGGACTGGGGCCAACGTCCTGACTTTC. This codes for CASSLGAGTGANVLTF.

The V gene is TRBV2, the J gene TRBJ2-7; 12 bases map to TRBD2. V was clipped by 7 bases and J by 6 bases; unmatched bases: 7. In germline, CDR1 is SNHLY, CDR2 FYNNEI. The CDR3 is made up of 14 amino acids. CDR3 in amino acids: CASTSGGAVAEQYF. CDR3 DNA sequence: TGTGCCAGCACTAGCGGGGGGGCTGTGGCCGAGCAGTACTTC.

This chain joins TRBV9 and TRBJ2-4; D possibly corresponds to TRBD2 (7 bases). Trimming took 0 bases from V and 7 from J, leaving 8 bases between them. Per the germline V gene, CDR1 is SGDLS and CDR2 is YYNGEE. The CDR3 runs to 13 residues. The CDR3 is CASSVEGGNIQYF. In DNA form, the CDR3 reads TGTGCCAGCAGCGTAGAGGGGGGGAACATTCAGTACTTC.

This clone was observed once. V is TRBV7-8 and J is TRBJ1-5; no reliable D call. The CDR3 has 17 residues. Germline CDR1 and CDR2: SGHVS and FQNEAQ. V lost 1 base and J lost 0, with 13 bases in between. CDR3 DNA: TGTGCCAGCAGCTTAGATGTATGGGGAAATAGCAATCAGCCCCAGCATTTT. It translates to CASSLDVWGNSNQPQHF.

This CDR3 is CATSRDSLAGGDRAGELFF. The CDR3 coding sequence is TGTGCCACCAGCAGAGATTCCCTAGCGGGGGGAGATCGTGCCGGGGAGCTGTTTTTT. The chain recombines TRBV15 with TRBJ2-2, with 11 bases aligning to TRBD2. This CDR3 contains 19 residues. The germline V gene encodes CDR1 LNHNV and CDR2 YYDKDF (reference sequence). J gave up 6 bases and V 0 bases, and 12 bases lay outside the gene matches.

This CDR3 reads CASSPVPSQETQYF. Here the CDR3 DNA reads TGCGCCAGCAGCCCCGTCCCATCTCAAGAGACCCAGTACTTC. The chain employs TRBV5-1 and TRBJ2-5; the D is unclear. The ends were cut back, 4 bases at V and 2 bases at J, with 12 bases in the middle. Germline V CDR1 and CDR2: SGHRS, YFSETQ. The CDR3 length is 14 residues.

This sequence joins TRBV5-6 and TRBJ1-3; D is uncertain. The CDR3 contains 14 residues. Trimming removed 0 bases at V and 1 base at J, with 5 bases between. In germline, CDR1 is SGHDT, CDR2 YYEEEE. In DNA, the CDR3 is TGTGCCAGCAGCTTGGCGGCGTCTGGAAACACCATATATTTT. As protein: CASSLAASGNTIYF.

The genes are TRBV5-4 and TRBJ2-7, with a possible D match to TRBD1 (7 bases). The V gene lost 4 bases and the J gene lost 2 bases, with 19 bases spanning the gap. This CDR3 comprises 16 residues. Germline loops: CDR1 SGHNT, CDR2 YYREEE (reference sequence). In DNA, the CDR3 is TGTGCCAGCAGCGTGGGCGGGACAGCACGAACCTACGAGCAGTACTTC. Translation: CASSVGGTARTYEQYF.